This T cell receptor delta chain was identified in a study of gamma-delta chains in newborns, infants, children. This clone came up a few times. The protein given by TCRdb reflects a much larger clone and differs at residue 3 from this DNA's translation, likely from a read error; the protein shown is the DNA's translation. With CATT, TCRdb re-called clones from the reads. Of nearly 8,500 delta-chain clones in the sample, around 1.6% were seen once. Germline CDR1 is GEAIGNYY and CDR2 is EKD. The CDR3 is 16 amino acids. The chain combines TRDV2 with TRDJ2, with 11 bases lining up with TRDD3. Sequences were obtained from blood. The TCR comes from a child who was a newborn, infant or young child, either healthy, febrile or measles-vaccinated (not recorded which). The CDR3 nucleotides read TGTGCCCGTGACGTACTGGGGGATACTTTGACAGCACAACTCTTCTTT. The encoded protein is CARDVLGDTLTAQLFF.